This TCR beta chain was captured by sequencing in a study of a mutant IDH1 vaccine in newly diagnosed glioma. This clone was counted a few times. Its antigen remains unknown. TCRdb's copy holds only in-frame clones and misses some; the assay was immunoSEQ multiplex PCR. The sample holds about 28,000 clones, roughly four fifths seen once. Time point in this sample: week 23, last vaccination. What each vaccine dose contained was 300 ug of mutant IDH1 20-mer peptide, accompanied by topical imiquimod. The CDR3 runs to 13 residues. Looked up from germline, CDR1 is MNHEY and CDR2 is SMNVEV (reference sequence). Deletions cut 6 bases from V and 13 bases from J, with 18 bases between.

This sequence originates from a woman aged 25 to 39 with glioma. The chain couples TRBV27 to TRBJ1-4; no firm D call. The material sequenced was PBMCs, taken from a glioma patient whose treatment included an IDH1 peptide vaccine. The CDR3 sequence: CASSLNGGERLFF. Written as DNA, the CDR3 is TGTGCCAGCAGCTTAAACGGAGGCGAACGACTGTTTTTT.